A selection of T cell receptor beta chains follows, all from one sample in a study of CD8 T cells in Susac syndrome. A single record per CDR3 protein comes from TCRdb applying MiXCR to the immunoSEQ multiplex PCR reads. The sample contains more than 200,000 distinct CDR3 sequences, approximately 92% of which appear only once. Sample: CD4+ T cells from PBMCs. These receptors originate from a human donor with multiple sclerosis. CDR3s include the opening cysteine and the closing phenylalanine or tryptophan. D genes are given only for firm matches. Size is stated for part of the rows, as once, few or many counts, or as a class when the clone is expanded.

j_gene: TRBJ2-6; len: 16; v_gene: TRBV5-1; abundance: NA; d_gene: NA; CDR3nt: TGCGCCAGCAGCACTGGACATCTCTCTGGGGCCAACGTCCTGACTTTC; CDR3aa: CASSTGHLSGANVLTF
j_gene: TRBJ1-1; len: 13; v_gene: TRBV20-1; abundance: NA; d_gene: NA; CDR3nt: TGCAGTGCCAGATTTCGTGGAGACACTGAAGCTTTCTTT; CDR3aa: CSARFRGDTEAFF
j_gene: TRBJ1-3; len: 16; v_gene: TRBV7-8; abundance: NA; d_gene: NA; CDR3nt: TGTGCCAGCAGCTTAGTTGGGGGGCTCTCTGGAAACACCATATATTTT; CDR3aa: CASSLVGGLSGNTIYF
j_gene: TRBJ2-1; len: 14; v_gene: TRBV7-8; abundance: NA; d_gene: TRBD1; CDR3nt: TGTGCCAGCAGCTCCCGGGACAGGAGGAATGAGCAGTTCTTC; CDR3aa: CASSSRDRRNEQFF
j_gene: TRBJ1-2; len: 14; v_gene: TRBV3-1; abundance: NA; d_gene: TRBD1; CDR3nt: TGTGCCAGCAGGCCCCCCGGGACAGTCACTGGCTACACCTTC; CDR3aa: CASRPPGTVTGYTF
j_gene: TRBJ1-1; len: 14; v_gene: TRBV7-9; abundance: once; d_gene: NA; CDR3nt: TGTGCCAGCAGTCAAACAGGTGCCTACACTGAAGCTTTCTTT; CDR3aa: CASSQTGAYTEAFF
j_gene: TRBJ1-6; len: 13; v_gene: TRBV29-1; abundance: NA; d_gene: NA; CDR3nt: TGCAGCGTTGGAACAGCCCCTAATTCACCCCTCCACTTT; CDR3aa: CSVGTAPNSPLHF
j_gene: TRBJ2-3; len: 16; v_gene: TRBV5-4; abundance: NA; d_gene: NA; CDR3nt: TGTGCCAGCAGCTTGGAATTCTGGGGGGACACAGATACGCAGTATTTT; CDR3aa: CASSLEFWGDTDTQYF
j_gene: TRBJ1-6; len: 15; v_gene: TRBV4-1; abundance: NA; d_gene: TRBD1; CDR3nt: TGCGCCAGCAGCCTGATGTCGGGACAGGATTCACCCCTCCACTTT; CDR3aa: CASSLMSGQDSPLHF
j_gene: TRBJ1-6; len: 15; v_gene: TRBV19; abundance: NA; d_gene: NA; CDR3nt: TGTGCCAGTAGAAATCGGGACGGTGCTAATTCACCCCTCCACTTT; CDR3aa: CASRNRDGANSPLHF
j_gene: TRBJ2-2; len: 12; v_gene: TRBV9; abundance: NA; d_gene: NA; CDR3nt: TGTGCCAGCAGCCCGCCCACCGGGGAGCTGTTTTTT; CDR3aa: CASSPPTGELFF
j_gene: TRBJ1-4; len: 15; v_gene: TRBV18; abundance: NA; d_gene: TRBD1; CDR3nt: TGTGCCAGCTCACAACAGGGGCCTCCTAATGAAAAACTGTTTTTT; CDR3aa: CASSQQGPPNEKLFF
j_gene: TRBJ2-1; len: 11; v_gene: TRBV20-1; abundance: NA; d_gene: NA; CDR3nt: TGCAGTGCTCCGACCCACAATGAGCAGTTCTTC; CDR3aa: CSAPTHNEQFF
j_gene: TRBJ1-1; len: 20; v_gene: TRBV23-1; abundance: NA; d_gene: NA; CDR3nt: TGCGCCAGCAGTCACCTCGGCCATTCCAACCTATTCCCCCTGAACACTGAAGCTTTCTTT; CDR3aa: CASSHLGHSNLFPLNTEAFF
j_gene: TRBJ2-3; len: 17; v_gene: TRBV5-4; abundance: NA; d_gene: TRBD1; CDR3nt: TGTGCCAGCCAAGCTTCGACAGGGCGTCATAGCACAGATACGCAGTATTTT; CDR3aa: CASQASTGRHSTDTQYF
j_gene: TRBJ1-1; len: 13; v_gene: TRBV29-1; abundance: NA; d_gene: NA; CDR3nt: TGCAGCGTTGAAGTTGGAGGGGGCACTGAAGCTTTCTTT; CDR3aa: CSVEVGGGTEAFF
j_gene: TRBJ1-1; len: 16; v_gene: TRBV30; abundance: once; d_gene: NA; CDR3nt: TGTGCCTGGAGCCGGGCGGGGCCTAGATTGAACACTGAAGCTTTCTTT; CDR3aa: CAWSRAGPRLNTEAFF
j_gene: TRBJ2-3; len: 16; v_gene: TRBV15; abundance: NA; d_gene: NA; CDR3nt: TGTGCCACCAGCGGAGGTGCCTTCTTTGCCACAGATACGCAGTATTTT; CDR3aa: CATSGGAFFATDTQYF
j_gene: TRBJ1-5; len: 14; v_gene: TRBV2; abundance: NA; d_gene: NA; CDR3nt: TGTGCCAGCAGTCACAGGGTTGGTAATCAGCCCCAGCATTTT; CDR3aa: CASSHRVGNQPQHF
j_gene: TRBJ1-2; len: 14; v_gene: TRBV6-1; abundance: NA; d_gene: NA; CDR3nt: TGTGCCAGCAGTGCCCGGGGAGACAGCTATGGCTACACCTTC; CDR3aa: CASSARGDSYGYTF
j_gene: TRBJ1-4; len: 17; v_gene: TRBV24-1; abundance: once; d_gene: TRBD1; CDR3nt: TGTGCCACCAGTGATTCTTCCGCAGGGGGATCTAATGAAAAACTGTTTTTT; CDR3aa: CATSDSSAGGSNEKLFF
j_gene: TRBJ1-3; len: 15; v_gene: TRBV12-3/TRBV12-4; abundance: NA; d_gene: NA; CDR3nt: TGTGCCAGCACCCTGGTTATGGTCGGCGGAAACACCATATATTTT; CDR3aa: CASTLVMVGGNTIYF
j_gene: TRBJ2-1; len: 15; v_gene: TRBV3-1; abundance: NA; d_gene: TRBD2; CDR3nt: TGTGCCAGCAGCATAGCGGGGGGGTCCTACAATGAGCAGTTCTTC; CDR3aa: CASSIAGGSYNEQFF
j_gene: TRBJ2-7; len: 17; v_gene: TRBV20-1; abundance: NA; d_gene: TRBD2; CDR3nt: TGCAGTGCTAGTGCCGGACTAGCGGGGGGATATGAGTACGAGCAGTACTTC; CDR3aa: CSASAGLAGGYEYEQYF
j_gene: TRBJ2-1; len: 13; v_gene: TRBV24-1; abundance: NA; d_gene: TRBD1; CDR3nt: TGTGCCACCAGTAACAGGGGGTTCAATGAGCAGTTCTTC; CDR3aa: CATSNRGFNEQFF
j_gene: TRBJ1-2; len: 16; v_gene: TRBV6-6; abundance: NA; d_gene: TRBD1; CDR3nt: TGTGCCAGCAGCCCAAGGGGTCAGCGGACAGGATCGGGCTACACCTTC; CDR3aa: CASSPRGQRTGSGYTF
j_gene: TRBJ1-1; len: 13; v_gene: TRBV30; abundance: NA; d_gene: NA; CDR3nt: TGTGCCTGGGCAGGGGCGTTGGACACTGAAGCTTTCTTT; CDR3aa: CAWAGALDTEAFF
j_gene: TRBJ2-1; len: 14; v_gene: TRBV5-1; abundance: NA; d_gene: NA; CDR3nt: TGCGCCAGCAGCTTGTACTTTAACTACAATGAGCAGTTCTTC; CDR3aa: CASSLYFNYNEQFF
j_gene: TRBJ2-7; len: 15; v_gene: TRBV10-2; abundance: once; d_gene: TRBD2; CDR3nt: TGCGCCAGCATTCTCCCGGGGGGGCCTTCCTACGAGCAGTACTTC; CDR3aa: CASILPGGPSYEQYF
j_gene: TRBJ2-5; len: 16; v_gene: TRBV12-3/TRBV12-4; abundance: NA; d_gene: TRBD2; CDR3nt: TGTGCCAGCAGTTTGATGCTAGCGGGGGTCCAAGAGACCCAGTACTTC; CDR3aa: CASSLMLAGVQETQYF
j_gene: TRBJ1-3; len: 12; v_gene: TRBV20-1; abundance: NA; d_gene: NA; CDR3nt: TGCAGTGCTAGTTCTCGTGGGGACACCATATATTTT; CDR3aa: CSASSRGDTIYF
j_gene: TRBJ2-3; len: 12; v_gene: TRBV7-8; abundance: NA; d_gene: NA; CDR3nt: TGTGCCAGCACCGCCGGGGGTGATACGCAGTATTTT; CDR3aa: CASTAGGDTQYF
j_gene: TRBJ2-3; len: 14; v_gene: TRBV5-6; abundance: NA; d_gene: NA; CDR3nt: TGTGCCAGCAGCAGGCGGGAATACACAGATACGCAGTATTTT; CDR3aa: CASSRREYTDTQYF
j_gene: TRBJ2-4; len: 19; v_gene: TRBV4-2; abundance: NA; d_gene: TRBD2; CDR3nt: TGTGCCAGCAGCCAAGAGGGTGGACTAGCCATGGGGGCCAAAAACATTCAGTACTTC; CDR3aa: CASSQEGGLAMGAKNIQYF
j_gene: TRBJ2-5; len: 16; v_gene: TRBV15; abundance: NA; d_gene: TRBD2; CDR3nt: TGTGCCACCAGCAGAGGAAGAGCGGGAGGGCAAGAGACCCAGTACTTC; CDR3aa: CATSRGRAGGQETQYF
j_gene: TRBJ1-6; len: 16; v_gene: TRBV6-1; abundance: NA; d_gene: TRBD1; CDR3nt: TGTGCCAGCAGGCCCCCGGTGACAGGGGCAAATTCACCCCTCCACTTT; CDR3aa: CASRPPVTGANSPLHF
j_gene: TRBJ2-1; len: 14; v_gene: TRBV11-2; abundance: NA; d_gene: TRBD1; CDR3nt: TGTGCCAGCAGCTGGGACAGGGAGGGCAATGAGCAGTTCTTC; CDR3aa: CASSWDREGNEQFF
j_gene: TRBJ2-2; len: 16; v_gene: TRBV7-2; abundance: few; d_gene: NA; CDR3nt: TGTGCCAGCAGCTTACGGGGAACTCTAAACACCGGGGAGCTGTTTTTT; CDR3aa: CASSLRGTLNTGELFF
j_gene: TRBJ2-3; len: 16; v_gene: TRBV30; abundance: NA; d_gene: NA; CDR3nt: TGTGCCTGGAAATTCGGGACTTCGAAGGTGACAGATACGCAGTATTTT; CDR3aa: CAWKFGTSKVTDTQYF
j_gene: TRBJ1-5; len: 14; v_gene: TRBV10-3; abundance: NA; d_gene: NA; CDR3nt: TGTGCCTCCACCGACAGATATAGCAATCAGCCCCAGCATTTT; CDR3aa: CASTDRYSNQPQHF
j_gene: TRBJ2-5; len: 14; v_gene: TRBV27; abundance: NA; d_gene: TRBD1; CDR3nt: TGTGCCAGCAGTATCGGGACAGCCCAAGAGACCCAGTACTTC; CDR3aa: CASSIGTAQETQYF
j_gene: TRBJ2-1; len: 15; v_gene: TRBV5-4; abundance: NA; d_gene: NA; CDR3nt: TGTGCCAGCAGCTTGGGGCCGGACTACTACAATGAGCAGTTCTTC; CDR3aa: CASSLGPDYYNEQFF
j_gene: TRBJ2-6; len: 15; v_gene: TRBV3-1; abundance: NA; d_gene: NA; CDR3nt: TGTGCCAGCAGCCAAGATTACTCTGGGGCCAACGTCCTGACTTTC; CDR3aa: CASSQDYSGANVLTF
j_gene: TRBJ1-2; len: 17; v_gene: TRBV7-6; abundance: once; d_gene: NA; CDR3nt: TGTGCCAGCAGCTTACAACCCACGGGGGGAAGGGGCTATGGCTACACCTTC; CDR3aa: CASSLQPTGGRGYGYTF
j_gene: TRBJ1-2; len: 14; v_gene: TRBV4-1; abundance: NA; d_gene: NA; CDR3nt: TGCGCCAGCAGCGCGGACTCTACTAACTATGGCTACACCTTC; CDR3aa: CASSADSTNYGYTF
j_gene: TRBJ2-7; len: 16; v_gene: TRBV19; abundance: NA; d_gene: TRBD1; CDR3nt: TGTGCCAGTACCGACGGTCCCGGGACAGGGGTCTACGAGCAGTACTTC; CDR3aa: CASTDGPGTGVYEQYF
j_gene: TRBJ1-1; len: 13; v_gene: TRBV10-3; abundance: NA; d_gene: NA; CDR3nt: TGTGCCATCAGTGAGTCCCCTGATGGTGAAGCTTTCTTT; CDR3aa: CAISESPDGEAFF
j_gene: TRBJ2-7; len: 12; v_gene: TRBV29-1; abundance: NA; d_gene: TRBD1; CDR3nt: TGCAGCGTGGGGACAGGCAGATACGAGCAGTACTTC; CDR3aa: CSVGTGRYEQYF
j_gene: TRBJ1-1; len: 13; v_gene: TRBV30; abundance: NA; d_gene: TRBD1; CDR3nt: TGTGCCTGGAGTAGCAGGGGGCGGGCTGAAGCTTTCTTT; CDR3aa: CAWSSRGRAEAFF
j_gene: TRBJ2-7; len: 13; v_gene: TRBV5-1; abundance: few; d_gene: TRBD2; CDR3nt: TGCGCCAGCGGGAGCGGGGGTTACAACGAGCAGTACTTC; CDR3aa: CASGSGGYNEQYF